These T cell receptor beta chains were read from a single sample in a study of technical replicates of blood from several donors. Using immunoSEQ multiplex PCR, the repertoire was profiled, and TCRdb retains in-frame clones only, with some absent. Here the sample spans about 49,000 clones, about 94% being singletons. What was sequenced was PBMCs. The receptors shown here come from a human donor in good health. Some clones in this sample may be carry-over from other donors' samples. Each CDR3 is given with its conserved first and last residue. A D gene is named only where the DNA matches it firmly. A row's size may be missing; if present it is once, few, many or a size class.

v_call: TRBV10-3
clone_size: .
d_call: TRBD2
j_call: TRBJ2-3
cdr3_aa: CAISESRGEGPTQYF
cdr3_nt: TGTGCCATCAGTGAGTCCAGAGGGGAGGGCCCTACGCAGTATTTT

v_call: TRBV10-3
clone_size: .
d_call: .
j_call: TRBJ2-2
cdr3_aa: CAISELGHTGELFF
cdr3_nt: TGTGCCATCAGTGAGTTGGGCCACACCGGGGAGCTGTTTTTT

v_call: TRBV5-1
clone_size: .
d_call: TRBD2
j_call: TRBJ2-7
cdr3_aa: CASSLVSSGSYTYEQYF
cdr3_nt: TGCGCCAGCAGCTTGGTGTCTAGCGGGAGCTATACTTACGAGCAGTACTTC

v_call: TRBV18
clone_size: .
d_call: TRBD1
j_call: TRBJ2-1
cdr3_aa: CASSPGTGHNEQFF
cdr3_nt: TGTGCCAGCTCTCCCGGGACAGGGCACAATGAGCAGTTCTTC

v_call: TRBV4-3
clone_size: once
d_call: TRBD1
j_call: TRBJ2-5
cdr3_aa: CASSQGTGQGETQYF
cdr3_nt: TGCGCCAGCAGCCAAGGGACTGGACAGGGGGAGACCCAGTACTTC

v_call: TRBV19
clone_size: .
d_call: .
j_call: TRBJ2-6
cdr3_aa: CASNREGANVLTF
cdr3_nt: TGTGCCAGTAACCGAGAGGGGGCCAACGTCCTGACTTTC

v_call: TRBV30
clone_size: .
d_call: .
j_call: TRBJ2-5
cdr3_aa: CAWSGAETQYF
cdr3_nt: TGTGCCTGGAGTGGCGCAGAGACCCAGTACTTC

v_call: TRBV30
clone_size: .
d_call: TRBD2
j_call: TRBJ2-1
cdr3_aa: CAWSDPNLAGGNEQFF
cdr3_nt: TGTGCCTGGAGTGACCCCAATCTAGCGGGAGGCAATGAGCAGTTCTTC

v_call: TRBV2
clone_size: once
d_call: .
j_call: TRBJ1-2
cdr3_aa: CASINSISNYGYTF
cdr3_nt: TGTGCCAGCATTAACTCAATCTCGAACTATGGCTACACCTTC

v_call: TRBV2
clone_size: .
d_call: .
j_call: TRBJ1-6
cdr3_aa: CASSPGLYSPLHF
cdr3_nt: TGTGCCAGCAGTCCAGGCCTTTATTCACCCCTCCACTTT

v_call: TRBV30
clone_size: .
d_call: TRBD1
j_call: TRBJ1-5
cdr3_aa: CAWSFVGTGQQPQHF
cdr3_nt: TGTGCCTGGAGTTTCGTGGGGACAGGCCAGCAGCCCCAGCATTTT

v_call: TRBV5-4
clone_size: .
d_call: TRBD2
j_call: TRBJ2-7
cdr3_aa: CASSGTSGIDYEQYF
cdr3_nt: TGTGCCAGCAGCGGGACTAGCGGGATAGACTACGAGCAGTACTTC

v_call: TRBV19
clone_size: .
d_call: TRBD2
j_call: TRBJ2-7
cdr3_aa: CASSIGTSGTYEQYF
cdr3_nt: TGTGCCAGTAGTATCGGGACTAGCGGAACCTACGAGCAGTACTTC

v_call: TRBV6-5
clone_size: .
d_call: TRBD2
j_call: TRBJ2-7
cdr3_aa: CASTTPSGSHEQYF
cdr3_nt: TGTGCCAGCACCACTCCTAGCGGGAGTCACGAGCAGTACTTC

v_call: TRBV7-9
clone_size: .
d_call: .
j_call: TRBJ2-1
cdr3_aa: CASSLTGSSYNEQFF
cdr3_nt: TGTGCCAGCAGCTTAACCGGGAGCTCCTACAATGAGCAGTTCTTC

v_call: TRBV5-1
clone_size: .
d_call: .
j_call: TRBJ2-1
cdr3_aa: CASSLVLAEQFF
cdr3_nt: TGCGCCAGCAGCTTGGTTTTGGCTGAGCAGTTCTTC

v_call: TRBV7-9
clone_size: .
d_call: TRBD1
j_call: TRBJ2-7
cdr3_aa: CASLQGAGEQYF
cdr3_nt: TGTGCCAGCCTCCAGGGGGCCGGCGAGCAGTACTTC

v_call: TRBV4-1
clone_size: .
d_call: TRBD2
j_call: TRBJ2-3
cdr3_aa: CASSRTSGPWDTQYF
cdr3_nt: TGCGCCAGCAGCCGTACTAGCGGGCCTTGGGATACGCAGTATTTT

v_call: TRBV5-1
clone_size: .
d_call: TRBD2
j_call: TRBJ2-1
cdr3_aa: CASSSLAGGLMTNEQFF
cdr3_nt: TGCGCCAGCAGCTCACTAGCGGGGGGGCTTATGACGAATGAGCAGTTCTTC

v_call: TRBV25-1
clone_size: once
d_call: .
j_call: TRBJ2-7
cdr3_aa: CASSELEGATRQYF
cdr3_nt: TGTGCCAGCAGTGAATTGGAGGGGGCAACAAGGCAGTACTTC

v_call: TRBV20-1
clone_size: .
d_call: .
j_call: TRBJ2-7
cdr3_aa: CSARDQGKQYF
cdr3_nt: TGCAGTGCTAGAGACCAGGGTAAGCAGTACTTC

v_call: TRBV6-6
clone_size: .
d_call: TRBD2
j_call: TRBJ2-1
cdr3_aa: CASSTTSGSANEQFF
cdr3_nt: TGTGCCAGCAGTACGACTAGCGGGAGTGCCAATGAGCAGTTCTTC

v_call: TRBV4-2
clone_size: once
d_call: TRBD2
j_call: TRBJ2-3
cdr3_aa: CASSQERTSGFSSTDTQYF
cdr3_nt: TGTGCCAGCAGCCAAGAAAGGACTAGCGGGTTTAGTTCTACAGATACGCAGTATTTT

v_call: TRBV9
clone_size: .
d_call: .
j_call: TRBJ1-1
cdr3_aa: CASSVEVRGTEAFF
cdr3_nt: TGTGCCAGCAGCGTAGAGGTCAGGGGAACTGAAGCTTTCTTT

v_call: TRBV23-1
clone_size: .
d_call: .
j_call: TRBJ1-2
cdr3_aa: CASGRRGRDYGYTF
cdr3_nt: TGCGCCAGCGGCCGGAGAGGGCGCGACTATGGCTACACCTTC

v_call: TRBV5-4
clone_size: .
d_call: .
j_call: TRBJ1-1
cdr3_aa: CASSKSGVSNTEAFF
cdr3_nt: TGTGCCAGCAGCAAATCAGGGGTTTCGAACACTGAAGCTTTCTTT

v_call: TRBV6-1
clone_size: .
d_call: .
j_call: TRBJ2-3
cdr3_aa: CASSEQGMGTDTQYF
cdr3_nt: TGTGCCAGCAGTGAGCAGGGTATGGGCACAGATACGCAGTATTTT

v_call: TRBV19
clone_size: .
d_call: .
j_call: TRBJ2-7
cdr3_aa: CASSLTITGFYEQYF
cdr3_nt: TGTGCCAGTAGCTTGACGATAACAGGGTTCTACGAGCAGTACTTC

v_call: TRBV7-8
clone_size: .
d_call: .
j_call: TRBJ2-7
cdr3_aa: CASSHNPTGTYEQYF
cdr3_nt: TGTGCCAGCAGCCATAACCCGACAGGAACCTACGAGCAGTACTTC

v_call: TRBV28
clone_size: .
d_call: TRBD1
j_call: TRBJ2-7
cdr3_aa: CASKPGGQGSYEQYF
cdr3_nt: TGTGCCAGCAAACCTGGGGGACAGGGTTCCTACGAGCAGTACTTC

v_call: TRBV12-5
clone_size: .
d_call: .
j_call: TRBJ2-2
cdr3_aa: CASGLDLELFF
cdr3_nt: TGTGCTAGTGGTTTGGATCTGGAGCTGTTTTTT

v_call: TRBV4-3
clone_size: .
d_call: TRBD1
j_call: TRBJ2-1
cdr3_aa: CASSRLTGGNEQFF
cdr3_nt: TGCGCCAGCAGCCGATTGACAGGGGGTAATGAGCAGTTCTTC

v_call: TRBV25-1
clone_size: .
d_call: .
j_call: TRBJ1-3
cdr3_aa: CASSEFQGLYGNTIYF
cdr3_nt: TGTGCCAGCAGTGAATTTCAGGGTTTATACGGAAACACCATATATTTT

v_call: TRBV10-3
clone_size: .
d_call: TRBD1
j_call: TRBJ1-1
cdr3_aa: CAISEAAGQGAGTEAFF
cdr3_nt: TGTGCCATCAGTGAAGCGGCGGGACAGGGGGCTGGAACTGAAGCTTTCTTT

v_call: TRBV5-1
clone_size: few
d_call: TRBD1
j_call: TRBJ2-1
cdr3_aa: CASSLGARDRTYNEQFF
cdr3_nt: TGCGCCAGCAGCTTGGGAGCTCGGGACAGGACCTACAATGAGCAGTTCTTC

v_call: TRBV30
clone_size: .
d_call: .
j_call: TRBJ1-2
cdr3_aa: CAWSVDRSGGYTF
cdr3_nt: TGTGCCTGGAGTGTTGACAGGTCTGGGGGCTACACCTTC

v_call: TRBV7-2
clone_size: .
d_call: TRBD2
j_call: TRBJ2-3
cdr3_aa: CASSFRASGGRGADTQYF
cdr3_nt: TGTGCCAGCAGCTTTAGGGCTAGCGGGGGCCGGGGGGCAGATACGCAGTATTTT

v_call: TRBV11-2
clone_size: .
d_call: .
j_call: TRBJ2-7
cdr3_aa: CASAEVEQYF
cdr3_nt: TGTGCCAGCGCCGAGGTCGAGCAGTACTTC

v_call: TRBV5-1
clone_size: .
d_call: .
j_call: TRBJ2-3
cdr3_aa: CASSSVDTQYF
cdr3_nt: TGCGCCAGCAGCTCGGTAGATACGCAGTATTTT

v_call: TRBV7-2
clone_size: .
d_call: TRBD1
j_call: TRBJ2-5
cdr3_aa: CASSLETGGWSYQETQYF
cdr3_nt: TGTGCCAGCAGCTTGGAGACAGGGGGCTGGAGTTACCAAGAGACCCAGTACTTC

v_call: TRBV7-6
clone_size: .
d_call: .
j_call: TRBJ1-5
cdr3_aa: CASSLQADRNQPQHF
cdr3_nt: TGTGCCAGCAGTTTACAAGCCGATCGGAATCAGCCCCAGCATTTT

v_call: TRBV30
clone_size: .
d_call: TRBD2
j_call: TRBJ2-4
cdr3_aa: CAWSVFSGRGLGAKNIQYF
cdr3_nt: TGTGCCTGGAGTGTTTTCAGCGGGAGAGGGTTGGGGGCCAAAAACATTCAGTACTTC